Listed here are 16 T cell receptor beta chains from one sample, sequenced in a study of T-cell reconstitution after alpha-beta-depleted transplantation in children (TCRdb year 2016). Library prep was done by PCR. Reads for this sample came from an Illumina HiSeq 2500. TCR libraries were prepared with molecular barcoding, using unique molecular identifiers to normalize TCRbeta repertoire quantification. TCRdb ran its own pipeline on the public reads, namely fastp trimming at Q25 and MiXCR clone calling, and kept in-frame beta chains. Under each unique CDR3 protein, matching rows form one entry showing the most common genes and DNA. This sample holds 170,000 or so distinct CDR3 sequences; around 6.8% were observed only once. The ten largest make up around 2.7% of the sample. The sample in question was PBMCs from the stem cell graft donor, obtained from the stem cell graft. All receptors come from a human donor who donated a stem cell graft to a child with Wiskott-Aldrich syndrome.

This chain uses TRBV20-1 with TRBJ2-5; 12 bases match TRBD2. The V and J ends lost 3 bases and 2 bases, in that order; junction bases with no gene match: 4. CDR3 length: 15 amino acids. In germline, CDR1 is DFQATT, CDR2 SNEGSKA (reference sequence). CDR3 sequence: CSASNLAGGQETQYF. CDR3 coding DNA: TGCAGTGCTAGTAACCTAGCGGGAGGGCAAGAGACCCAGTACTTC.

This clonotype was picked up many times. V is TRBV5-1 and J is TRBJ2-5; 9 nucleotides align to TRBD2. The CDR3 spans 19 residues. The ends lost 0 bases at V and 2 bases at J; junction bases unmatched: 14. The germline gives CDR1 SGHRS, CDR2 YFSETQ. The CDR3 bases are TGCGCCAGCAGCTTGGCCCATGGAGCGGGAGGTTATGGGCAAGAGACCCAGTACTTC. It translates to CASSLAHGAGGYGQETQYF. Supplemented by reference TRBV5-1 and TRBJ2-5, the full variable domain reads KAGVTQTPRYLIKTRGQQVTLSCSPISGHRSVSWYQQTPGQGLQFLFEYFSETQRNKGNFPGRFSGRQFSNSRSEMNVSTLELGDSALYLCASSLAHGAGGYGQETQYFGPGTRLLVL.

This chain joins TRBV11-3 and TRBJ1-1, with a tentative D call TRBD1 (5 bases). CDR1 and CDR2 (germline): SGHNT, YENEEA. CDR3 length: 15 residues. Trimming pared 4 bases from V and 2 bases from J, leaving 14 bases between. The chain's CDR3 is CASSSATARNTEAFF. The CDR3, as DNA: TGTGCCAGCAGCTCGGCGACAGCCAGAAACACTGAAGCTTTCTTT.

This clonotype was counted ten times or more. The chain combines TRBV28 with TRBJ1-5, with a weak D call TRBD1 (5 bases). With 2 bases removed from V and 5 bases from J, the gap between germline ends came to 16 bases. The V gene's germline CDR1 is MDHEN and CDR2 SYDVKM. The CDR3 has 16 residues. The CDR3 DNA follows: TGTGCCAGCAGTTTACCTTCCCCCCGGGGGGATCAGCCCCAGCATTTT. It yields the protein CASSLPSPRGDQPQHF.

This clonotype has at least ten counts. V is TRBV12-3 or TRBV12-4 and J is TRBJ2-7; maybe TRBD2 (6 bases). There are 15 residues in the CDR3. V lost 2 bases and J lost 2, with 13 bases in between. Here the CDR3 DNA reads TGTGCCAGCAGTTTACGCCGGGGGAGGACCTACGAGCAGTACTTC. Encoded protein: CASSLRRGRTYEQYF.

This clonotype was found many times. This sequence joins TRBV28 and TRBJ1-2; D not certain. V was shortened by 8 bases and J by 3 bases, with 13 bases between the two germline ends. CDR3 length equals 13 residues. CDR1 is MDHEN, CDR2 SYDVKM, per germline. DNA for the CDR3: TGTGCCAGCTACTCGGGTCGTGACTATGGCTACACCTTC. Translation: CASYSGRDYGYTF.

The V call is TRBV7-2, the J call TRBJ1-4; 11 bases align to TRBD1. There are 16 residues in the CDR3. Trimming cost V 6 bases and J 6 bases; bases outside gene matches: 9. Germline CDR1 and CDR2: SGHTA and FQGNSA. The CDR3 protein is CASSRRWGQGDEKLFF. CDR3 nucleotides: TGTGCCAGCAGTCGGCGGTGGGGACAGGGGGATGAAAAACTGTTTTTT.

This clonotype was detected many times. V usage is TRBV12-3 or TRBV12-4 and J usage is TRBJ2-6; TRBD1 agrees at 7 bases. The junction had 5 bases not matched to a gene; V was cut back by 3 bases and J by 0 bases. This CDR3 region has 17 residues. CDR3 sequence reads: CASSFGQVVSGANVLTF. CDR3 nucleotide sequence: TGTGCCAGCAGTTTTGGACAGGTTGTCTCTGGGGCCAACGTCCTGACTTTC.

This clonotype was found many times. The chain uses TRBV6-6 and TRBJ2-2; D remains ambiguous. V dropped 6 bases and J dropped 5 bases, with 7 bases sitting between them. CDR1 and CDR2 (germline): MNHNY, SVGAGI (reference sequence). The CDR3 length is 12 residues. The DNA of the CDR3 is TGTGCCAGCAGCCTACGGACCGGGGAGCTGTTTTTT. Translation gives CASSLRTGELFF.

This clonotype appeared many times. The chain has TRBV10-1 and TRBJ2-1; 7 positions match TRBD2. J gave up 5 bases and V 6 bases, and 10 bases lay outside the gene matches. The germline CDR1 and CDR2 sequences are WNHNN and SYGVQD (reference sequence). CDR3 length: 15 residues. DNA of the CDR3: TGCGCCAGCAGCAAAGAGCGGGGACGAAACAATGAGCAGTTCTTC. Its translation: CASSKERGRNNEQFF.

This clonotype has at least ten counts. The rearrangement uses TRBV7-9 and TRBJ2-3; TRBD2 agrees at 8 bases. The V gene end was trimmed by 10 bases and the J gene end by 15 bases; junction bases not matched to a gene: 12. Germline V CDR1 and CDR2: SEHNR, FQNEAQ (reference sequence). This CDR3 has 11 amino acids. The CDR3 region is CAIDPTAGAYF. The CDR3 nucleotides are TGTGCCATCGACCCCACAGCGGGAGCCTATTTT.

In its sample, this clonotype was seen many times. The V gene is TRBV24-1, the J gene TRBJ2-2; D gene unclear. This CDR3 is 15 amino acids long. V gave up 5 bases and J gave up 7 bases, with 16 bases separating them. CDR1 and CDR2 (germline): KGHDR, SFDVKD. The CDR3 spells CATSARRVLGGELFF. The CDR3 DNA reads as TGTGCCACCAGTGCGCGAAGGGTCTTAGGCGGGGAGCTGTTTTTT.

This rearrangement joins TRBV7-9 to TRBJ1-1, with D unclear. The germline V and J ends were trimmed by 3 bases and 0 bases, with 5 bases remaining between them. The CDR3 extends over 13 amino acids. Germline lookup yields CDR1 SEHNR and CDR2 FQNEAQ (reference sequence). CDR3 loop: CASSFDMNTEAFF. The DNA of the CDR3 is TGTGCCAGCAGCTTCGACATGAACACTGAAGCTTTCTTT.

This chain uses TRBV12-3 or TRBV12-4 with TRBJ1-1; 8 nucleotides align to TRBD1. CDR3 length equals 15 residues. With V trimmed by 3 bases and J by 6 bases, 9 bases remained unmatched. The CDR3 here is CASSFRQGPGSEAFF. The CDR3 nucleotides read TGTGCCAGCAGTTTTCGACAGGGGCCGGGGTCTGAAGCTTTCTTT.

There are many counts of this clonotype. This chain connects TRBV7-8 to TRBJ2-7, with no clear D. Germline V gene data show CDR1 as SGHVS and CDR2 as FQNEAQ. Trimming removed 1 base at V and 0 bases at J, with 7 bases between. The CDR3 runs to 14 residues. DNA for the CDR3: TGTGCCAGCAGCTTAGAATATGGCTCCTACGAGCAGTACTTC. Residues: CASSLEYGSYEQYF.

This clonotype has a count of ten or more. This chain links TRBV4-1 with TRBJ1-5, with TRBD1 identical over 7 bases. J lost 3 bases, V lost 3 bases, and 8 bases had no gene match. The germline V gene encodes CDR1 MGHRA and CDR2 YSYEKL. There are 16 residues in the CDR3. CDR3 bases: TGCGCCAGCAGCCAGACAGGGACAGCATACAATCAGCCCCAGCATTTT. The encoded protein is CASSQTGTAYNQPQHF.